A single sample is the source of the 30 T cell receptor beta chains below, sequenced in a study of control samples from healthy donors and cancer patients. This table comes from immunoSEQ multiplex PCR, and its TCRdb copy is limited to in-frame clones, with some not included. Altogether 100,000 to 150,000 clones are present, 85% to 95% being singletons, with the ten largest covering approximately 0.58%. The specimen sequenced was PBMCs. Every receptor here comes from an older man with head and neck cancer.

The gene calls are TRBV6-1 and TRBJ2-5, with D perhaps matching TRBD2 (7 bases). The germline CDR1 and CDR2 sequences are MNHNS and SASEGT. The CDR3 length is 14 residues. The V end was cut by 3 bases, the J end by 5 bases, with 13 bases between. The CDR3, as DNA: TGTGCCAGCAGTGATAGGGGGGGCTTTGAGACCCAGTACTTC. Residues: CASSDRGGFETQYF.

V gene TRBV3-1 (or the pseudogene TRBV3-2) combines with J gene TRBJ2-1, with D possibly being TRBD1 (6 bases). The CDR3 spans 15 residues. Trimming left V 3 bases short and J 4 bases short, with 13 bases between. Germline CDR1 reads LGHDT; CDR2 reads YNNKEL (reference sequence). The CDR3 DNA follows: TGTGCCAGCAGCCAGGGACACCGAAATTACAATGAGCAGTTCTTC. Its protein is CASSQGHRNYNEQFF.

The chain links TRBV10-2 to TRBJ1-1; D might be TRBD1 (5 bases). The CDR3 extends over 12 amino acids. Germline values: CDR1 WSHSY, CDR2 SAAADI. Trimming pared 8 bases from V and 4 bases from J, leaving 11 bases between. Here the CDR3 DNA reads TGCGCCAGCCCTCCGGGGGGCACTGAAGCTTTCTTT. This codes for CASPPGGTEAFF.

This chain joins TRBV5-1 and TRBJ2-7; 8 bases fit TRBD1. The CDR3 sequence is 19 residues long. V lost 0 bases to trimming and J lost 3 bases; unmatched junction nucleotides: 17. Germline V gene data show CDR1 as SGHRS and CDR2 as YFSETQ. CDR3 bases: TGCGCCAGCAGCTTGGGAGCTCCTTTTGGGACAGGACAGTACTACGAGCAGTACTTC. It encodes CASSLGAPFGTGQYYEQYF.

The chain recombines TRBV29-1 with TRBJ1-2; D is uncertain. The germline V and J ends were trimmed by 7 bases and 4 bases, with 10 bases remaining between them. Germline CDR1 is SQVTM and CDR2 is ANQGSEA. The CDR3 length is 11 residues. CDR3 DNA: TGCAGCGGGATCTCAGCCTATGGCTACACCTTC. As protein: CSGISAYGYTF.

This clone has just one count. This rearrangement joins TRBV4-1 to TRBJ2-1, with 11 bases that match TRBD2. The V segment lost 10 bases and the J segment 4 bases; nucleotides outside the gene matches: 6. Germline V gives CDR1 MGHRA, CDR2 YSYEKL. The CDR3 is 14 amino acids. CDR3: CATSGTSGYNEQFF. The CDR3, as DNA: TGCGCCACCTCCGGGACTAGCGGTTACAATGAGCAGTTCTTC.

This sequence joins TRBV13 and TRBJ2-1, with 8 bases matching TRBD2. Germline V gene lookup returns CDR1 PRHDT and CDR2 FYEKMQ (reference sequence). The CDR3 has 14 amino acids. V lost 10 bases, J lost 7 bases, and 12 bases stayed unmatched. CDR3 amino acids: CATRETGGLNEQFF. CDR3 nucleotide sequence: TGTGCCACCCGGGAAACGGGGGGGTTAAATGAGCAGTTCTTC.

The table lists this clone with a count of one. The chain joins TRBV29-1 to TRBJ2-3; perhaps TRBD2 as D (6 bases). V was cut by 7 bases and J by 4 bases, with 15 bases left in between. The CDR3 contains 13 residues. The germline V gene encodes CDR1 SQVTM and CDR2 ANQGSEA. The CDR3: CSGDGSLADTQYF. As DNA, the CDR3 is TGCAGCGGCGACGGGAGTTTGGCAGATACGCAGTATTTT.

The chain is built from TRBV10-3 and TRBJ2-2; 9 nucleotides agree with TRBD2. The germline CDR1 and CDR2 sequences are ENHRY and SYGVKD. V lost 6 bases, J lost 5 bases, and 10 bases stayed unmatched. CDR3 length equals 16 residues. The CDR3 here is CAISGERGVRTGELFF. CDR3 nucleotides: TGTGCCATCAGCGGTGAGCGGGGGGTACGGACCGGGGAGCTGTTTTTT.

The rearrangement uses TRBV19 and TRBJ1-1; tentative D call: TRBD1 (5 bases). This CDR3 has 12 residues. Germline V lookup: CDR1 LNHDA, CDR2 SQIVND (reference sequence). V dropped 6 bases and J dropped 6 bases, with 11 bases sitting between them. The CDR3 loop reads CASSRDRSEAFF. The CDR3 coding sequence is TGTGCCAGTAGCCGGGACCGCTCTGAAGCTTTCTTT.

V is TRBV5-1 and J is TRBJ2-3; D is uncertain. CDR1 is SGHRS, CDR2 YFSETQ, per germline. This CDR3 is 15 amino acids long. With 4 bases removed from V and 4 bases from J, the gap between germline ends came to 16 bases. CDR3 bases: TGCGCCAGCAGCGACGGCCCCGGACCACCAGATACGCAGTATTTT. Residues: CASSDGPGPPDTQYF.

This clone was detected once. The chain has TRBV3-1 (or the pseudogene TRBV3-2) and TRBJ2-2, with 10 bases fitting TRBD1. CDR3 length: 15 amino acids. Looked up from germline, CDR1 is LGHDT and CDR2 is YNNKEL (reference sequence). The V segment lost 6 bases and the J segment 5 bases; nucleotides outside the gene matches: 6. CDR3 loop: CASRRQGAGTGELFF. For the CDR3, the DNA is TGTGCCAGCAGGCGACAGGGGGCCGGGACCGGGGAGCTGTTTTTT.

The CDR3 DNA sequence: TGTGCCAGCAGCCAGGGGGCGTTCACTGAAGCTTTCTTT. It encodes CASSQGAFTEAFF. The chain links TRBV7-9 to TRBJ1-1; 8 bases agree with TRBD1. The V gene's germline CDR1 is SEHNR and CDR2 FQNEAQ (reference sequence). With 5 bases clipped from V and 4 bases from J, the junction kept 3 bases outside the gene matches. CDR3 length: 13 amino acids.

This clone has only one observation. The rearrangement joins TRBV6-5 to TRBJ2-3, with TRBD2 matching 9 bases. CDR3 length equals 14 residues. The ends lost 5 bases at V and 2 bases at J; junction bases unmatched: 2. The germline V gene encodes CDR1 MNHEY and CDR2 SVGAGI. This chain's CDR3 is CASSQRGDTDTQYF. CDR3 sequence (DNA): TGTGCCAGCAGTCAGCGGGGGGACACAGATACGCAGTATTTT.

CDR3 nucleotide sequence: TGTGCCAGCAGCCAAATCCCGGGACAAAGCTCCTACGAGCAGTACTTC. Its translation: CASSQIPGQSSYEQYF. The chain couples TRBV3-1 (or the pseudogene TRBV3-2) to TRBJ2-7; the D gene is possibly TRBD1 (6 bases). CDR1 is LGHDT and CDR2 is YNNKEL in the germline V gene (reference sequence). Trimming shortened V by 2 bases and J by 0 bases, and 14 bases separated the two germline ends. The CDR3 length is 16 residues.

The chain recombines TRBV24-1 with TRBJ1-3; perhaps TRBD1 as D (6 bases). In germline, CDR1 is KGHDR, CDR2 SFDVKD. Trimming pared 1 base from V and 2 bases from J, leaving 23 bases between. This CDR3 comprises 20 residues. CDR3 in amino acids: CATSDFLCGNRDRPGNTIYF. The DNA of the CDR3 is TGTGCCACCAGTGATTTTCTGTGCGGCAACAGGGACCGCCCTGGAAACACCATATATTTT.

V is TRBV9 and J is TRBJ2-6; 11 bases fit TRBD1. This CDR3 has 18 residues. CDR1 is SGDLS and CDR2 is YYNGEE in the germline V gene. V dropped 2 bases and J dropped 4; count of bases not matched to a gene: 8. Written as DNA, the CDR3 is TGTGCCAGCAGCGTCCCCCGGACAGGGGGCGAGGGGGCCAACGTCCTGACTTTC. Translating it yields CASSVPRTGGEGANVLTF.

J is TRBJ1-3 and V is TRBV6-5; D gene ambiguous. The V gene lost 5 bases and the J gene lost 3 bases, with 11 bases spanning the gap. The germline V gene encodes CDR1 MNHEY and CDR2 SVGAGI. The CDR3 consists of 14 residues. The CDR3 nucleotides are TGTGCCAGCAGTCTCGAAGGAGGTGGAAACACCATATATTTT. Encoded protein: CASSLEGGGNTIYF.

CDR3 loop: CASSLGVQAPNTEAFF. The CDR3 DNA follows: TGCGCCAGCAGCTTGGGCGTACAGGCCCCCAACACTGAAGCTTTCTTT. V usage is TRBV5-1 and J usage is TRBJ1-1, with D maybe TRBD1 (5 bases). This CDR3 spans 16 amino acids. Germline assignment: CDR1 SGHRS and CDR2 YFSETQ. V was cut by 0 bases and J by 2 bases, with 14 bases left in between.

The gene calls are TRBV11-3 and TRBJ2-7, with D maybe TRBD1 (5 bases). V shed 3 bases and J shed 2 bases, with 8 bases lying between them. Germline assignment: CDR1 SGHNT and CDR2 YENEEA. This CDR3 region has 13 residues. CDR3 in DNA: TGTGCCAGCAGCTTCAGGGAAACCTACGAGCAGTACTTC. This gives the protein CASSFRETYEQYF.

The V and J genes are TRBV4-1 and TRBJ1-3; no clear D. The CDR3 contains 19 residues. V shed 2 bases and J shed 0 bases, with 20 bases lying between them. Germline V gives CDR1 MGHRA, CDR2 YSYEKL. The CDR3 reads CASSQREPGPLNSGNTIYF. The CDR3 nucleotides are TGCGCCAGCAGCCAAAGGGAACCAGGTCCTTTAAACTCTGGAAACACCATATATTTT.

CDR3 bases: TGCGCCAGCAGCCAAGATTCCGGGGGCGAGCAGTACTTC. Translating it yields CASSQDSGGEQYF. This chain links TRBV4-1 with TRBJ2-7; a possible D gene is TRBD2 (6 bases). The ends were cut back, 0 bases at V and 6 bases at J, with 9 bases in the middle. Germline V gene data show CDR1 as MGHRA and CDR2 as YSYEKL. CDR3 length: 13 amino acids.

The CDR3 region is CAWSVGEGARRETQYF. CDR3 DNA sequence: TGTGCCTGGAGTGTAGGGGAGGGGGCCAGGCGGGAGACCCAGTACTTC. The J gene is TRBJ2-5, the V gene TRBV30; tentatively, D is TRBD1 or TRBD2 (7 bases each). The ends were cut back, 0 bases at V and 5 bases at J, with 19 bases in the middle. CDR3 size: 16 residues. Germline CDR1 and CDR2: GTSNPN and SVGIG (reference sequence).

As for this clone: Germline is not matched at one junction end, which may reflect a read error. The rearrangement uses TRBV5-1 and TRBJ2-4; D assignment may be TRBD1 or TRBD2 (6 bases each). The CDR3 runs 13 residues. The germline V gene has CDR1 SGHRS and CDR2 YFSETQ. CDR3 region: CASSLVGGQYPHF. The CDR3 coding sequence is TGCGCCAGCAGCTTGGTCGGGGGCCAATATCCTCACTTC.

In its sample, this clone was seen once. This chain connects TRBV7-2 to TRBJ2-7, with D perhaps matching TRBD2 (6 bases). Germline CDR1 reads SGHTA; CDR2 reads FQGNSA. The CDR3 is made up of 16 amino acids. V dropped 4 bases and J dropped 0 bases, with 16 bases sitting between them. CDR3 amino acids: CASSWGIGGSSYEQYF. CDR3 in DNA: TGTGCCAGCAGCTGGGGGATCGGAGGGAGCTCCTACGAGCAGTACTTC. The full variable domain, with the rest looked up from reference TRBV7-2 and TRBJ2-7, is GAGVSQSPSNKVTEKGKDVELRCDPISGHTALYWYRQSLGQGLEFLIYFQGNSAPDKSGLPSDRFSAERTGGSVSTLTIQRTQQEDSAVYLCASSWGIGGSSYEQYFGPGTRLTVT.

The chain is built from TRBV5-6 and TRBJ2-7, with D possibly being TRBD1 or TRBD2 (5 bases each). In germline, CDR1 is SGHDT, CDR2 YYEEEE. CDR3 length: 14 residues. V was trimmed by 2 bases and J by 3 bases, leaving 12 bases between them. CDR3 loop: CASSFTGPHYEQYF. DNA of the CDR3: TGTGCCAGCAGCTTTACGGGACCTCACTACGAGCAGTACTTC.

This sequence joins TRBV5-1 and TRBJ2-5; no clear D. This CDR3 has 15 residues. Germline V lookup: CDR1 SGHRS, CDR2 YFSETQ. V was pared by 2 bases and J by 0 bases, with 11 bases between. This chain's CDR3 is CASSFLGTDQETQYF. CDR3 DNA: TGCGCCAGCAGCTTCCTGGGAACCGACCAAGAGACCCAGTACTTC. The full variable domain, in which reference TRBV5-1 and TRBJ2-5 provide the parts outside the CDR3, is KAGVTQTPRYLIKTRGQQVTLSCSPISGHRSVSWYQQTPGQGLQFLFEYFSETQRNKGNFPGRFSGRQFSNSRSEMNVSTLELGDSALYLCASSFLGTDQETQYFGPGTRLLVL.

V gene TRBV5-5 combines with J gene TRBJ2-1; D is possibly TRBD1 (5 bases). Trimming took 4 bases from V and 10 from J, leaving 15 bases between them. CDR3 size: 13 residues. Germline-derived CDR1 and CDR2 are SGHKS and YYEKEE (reference sequence). For the CDR3, the DNA is TGTGCCAGCAGCCCCAGGGAAGCGAGGGAGCAGTTCTTC. Its protein product is CASSPREAREQFF.

This chain uses TRBV4-3 with TRBJ1-3; tentatively, D is TRBD1 (5 bases). The germline V gene has CDR1 LGHNA and CDR2 YSLEER. The CDR3 sequence is 15 residues long. With 0 bases removed from V and 4 bases from J, the gap between germline ends came to 10 bases. The CDR3 DNA reads as TGCGCCAGCAGCCAAGATATCGACAGCGGAAACACCATATATTTT. Its protein is CASSQDIDSGNTIYF.

CDR3 sequence: CASSYRRSSGANVLTF. Here the CDR3 DNA reads TGTGCCAGCAGTTACAGGCGGAGCTCTGGGGCCAACGTCCTGACTTTC. The rearrangement links TRBV6-5 to TRBJ2-6; no firm D call. The length of the CDR3 is 16 residues. CDR1 is MNHEY, CDR2 SVGAGI, per germline. Trimming shortened V by 2 bases and J by 0 bases, and 8 bases separated the two germline ends.